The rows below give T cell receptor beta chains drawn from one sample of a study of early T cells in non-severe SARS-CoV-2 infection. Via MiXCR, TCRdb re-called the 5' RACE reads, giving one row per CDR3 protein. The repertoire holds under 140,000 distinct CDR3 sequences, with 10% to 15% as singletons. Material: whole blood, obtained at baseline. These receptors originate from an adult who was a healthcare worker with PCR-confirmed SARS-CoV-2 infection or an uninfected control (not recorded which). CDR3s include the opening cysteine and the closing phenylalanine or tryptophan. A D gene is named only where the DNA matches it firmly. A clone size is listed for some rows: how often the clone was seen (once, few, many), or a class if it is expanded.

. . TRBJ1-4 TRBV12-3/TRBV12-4 TGTGCCAGCAGTCATACCAGACCGGGAGGTGAAAAACTGTTTTTT CASSHTRPGGEKLFF
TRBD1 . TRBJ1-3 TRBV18 TGTGCCAGCTCACCTTGGACAGGACGTGGAAACACCATATATTTT CASSPWTGRGNTIYF
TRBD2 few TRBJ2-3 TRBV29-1 TGCAGCGTTGAAGGAAGGACTAGCGGGGCCCGCACAGATACGCAGTATTTT CSVEGRTSGARTDTQYF
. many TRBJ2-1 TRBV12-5 TGTGCTAGTGGTTTGGTAGGGGGGGAGCAGTTCTTC CASGLVGGEQFF
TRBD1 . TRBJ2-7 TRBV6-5 TGTGCCAGCAGACCCCCTAGACAGGGTGGCGAGCAGTACTTC CASRPPRQGGEQYF
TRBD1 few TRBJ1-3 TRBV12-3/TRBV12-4 TGTGCCAGCAGCCCCGGGACAGGGGGATACACCATATATTTT CASSPGTGGYTIYF
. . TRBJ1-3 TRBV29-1 TGCAGCGTTACGACAGTCTCTGGAAACACCATATATTTT CSVTTVSGNTIYF
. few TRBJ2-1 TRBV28 TGTGCCAGCAGTTTCGCGGCACTAAGCTCCTACAATGAGCAGTTCTTC CASSFAALSSYNEQFF
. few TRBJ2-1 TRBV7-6 TGTGCCAGCAGCGAGGGGGGGGAAGCTTCGTGGGAGCAGTTCTTC CASSEGGEASWEQFF
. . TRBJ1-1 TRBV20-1 TGCAGTGCTAGGGTTGACTCGAACACTGAAGCTTTCTTT CSARVDSNTEAFF
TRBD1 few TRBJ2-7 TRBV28 TGTGCCAACAGCACGGGACAGGGGGTTGGGGAGCAGTACTTC CANSTGQGVGEQYF
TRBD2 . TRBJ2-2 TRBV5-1 TGCGCCAGCAGCCCGCTAGCGGGAGCGAACACCGGGGAGCTGTTTTTT CASSPLAGANTGELFF
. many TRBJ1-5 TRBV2 TGTGCCAGCACCGCCGGGCCTCCAGGTCAGCCCCAGCATTTT CASTAGPPGQPQHF
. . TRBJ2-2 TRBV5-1 TGCGCCAGCAGCTTGGACGAAACCGGGGAGCTGTTTTTT CASSLDETGELFF
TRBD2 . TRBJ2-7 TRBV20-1 TGCAGTGCTAGACATAGCGGGAGGAGCTCCTACGAGCAGTACTTC CSARHSGRSSYEQYF
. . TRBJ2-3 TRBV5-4 TGTGCCAGCAGCTTGGGGACAGTTTTGTCCTCGCTCACAGATACGCAGTATTTT CASSLGTVLSSLTDTQYF
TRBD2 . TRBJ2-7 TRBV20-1 TGCAGTGCTCATAGCGGGGGCCTCTACGAGCAGTACTTC CSAHSGGLYEQYF
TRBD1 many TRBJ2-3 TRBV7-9 TGTGCCAGCAGCCTGTCGCGACAGGGCCCTTTCACAGATACGCAGTATTTT CASSLSRQGPFTDTQYF
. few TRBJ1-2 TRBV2 TGTGCCAGCAGTGAAATCGATCTTGCCTTCTACACCTTC CASSEIDLAFYTF
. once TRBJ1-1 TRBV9 TGTGCCAGCAATCGGGACGGGCGTAGTAACACTGAAGCTTTCTTT CASNRDGRSNTEAFF
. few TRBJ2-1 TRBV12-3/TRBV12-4 TGTGCCAGCAGTTTAGGGGACCCCCCCAATGAGCAGTTCTTC CASSLGDPPNEQFF
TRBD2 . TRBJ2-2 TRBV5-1 TGCGCCAGCAGCTTGGTGCTAGCGGGGGCCGGGGAGCTGTTTTTT CASSLVLAGAGELFF
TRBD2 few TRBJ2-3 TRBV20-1 TGCAGTGCTCGACCCCAAGCGGGACTAGACACAGATACGCAGTATTTT CSARPQAGLDTDTQYF
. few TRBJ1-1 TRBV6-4 TGTGCCAGCAGTGTAAGTCTGAACACTGAAGCTTTCTTT CASSVSLNTEAFF
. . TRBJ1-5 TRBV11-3 TGTGCCAGCAGCTCCCATGACCCTAATAATGTGGGCAATCAGCCCCAGCATTTT CASSSHDPNNVGNQPQHF
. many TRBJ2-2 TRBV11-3 TGTGCCAGCAGCTTATCGGGGTTGAACACCGGGGAGCTGTTTTTT CASSLSGLNTGELFF
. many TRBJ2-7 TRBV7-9 TGTGCCAGCAGCTTAAGTCTGGGGGAAGACGAGCAGTACTTC CASSLSLGEDEQYF
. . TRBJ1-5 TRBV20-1 TGCAGTGCTAGAGACCGAATCACAGGGATGACGGGCAATCAGCCCCAGCATTTT CSARDRITGMTGNQPQHF
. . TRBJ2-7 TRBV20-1 TGCAGTGCTACTTTGGACAGTTCCTACGAGCAGTACTTC CSATLDSSYEQYF
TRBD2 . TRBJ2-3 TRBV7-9 TGTGCCAGCAGCTTAGCTTTAGCGGGAGCTGGAGATACGCAGTATTTT CASSLALAGAGDTQYF
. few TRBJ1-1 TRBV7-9 TGTGCCAGCAGCTTAGGGGGGATGAACACTGAAGCTTTCTTT CASSLGGMNTEAFF
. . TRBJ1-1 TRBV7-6 TGTGCCAGCAGCACTCCGCCCGGGACGAACACTGAAGCTTTCTTT CASSTPPGTNTEAFF
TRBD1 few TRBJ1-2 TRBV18 TGTGCCAGCTCACCACCGACAGGGTATGGCTACACCTTC CASSPPTGYGYTF
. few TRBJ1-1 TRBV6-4 TGTGCCAGCAGTGCCGAGTTGGGGGGCACTGAAGCCTTCTTT CASSAELGGTEAFF
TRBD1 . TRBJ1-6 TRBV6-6 TGTGCCAGCAGTCGCCTCCGTCCGGGACAGTTCCTTAATTCATCCCTCCACTTT CASSRLRPGQFLNSSLHF
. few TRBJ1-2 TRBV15 TGTGCCACCAGCAGAGATTCGTCAGGGTTCTCAACTAACTATGGCTACACCTTC CATSRDSSGFSTNYGYTF
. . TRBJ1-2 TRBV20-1 TGCAGTGCCCTGGACAAGACTAACTATGGCTACACCTTC CSALDKTNYGYTF
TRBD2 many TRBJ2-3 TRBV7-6 TGTGCCAGCAGCCTAGCGGGGAGCGGGACTAGCACAGATACGCAGTATTTT CASSLAGSGTSTDTQYF
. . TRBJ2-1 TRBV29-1 TGCAGCGTTGATCCCAGCCGAGATGAGCAGTTCTTC CSVDPSRDEQFF
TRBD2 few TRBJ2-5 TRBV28 TGTGCCAGCAGCGTAGCGGGGGAGGCCCAAGAGACCCAGTACTTC CASSVAGEAQETQYF
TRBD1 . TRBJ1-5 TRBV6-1 TGTGCCAGCAGCGCACAGGGGGTTAATCAGCCCCAGCATTTT CASSAQGVNQPQHF
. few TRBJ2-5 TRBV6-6 TGTGCCAGCAAGGGCTCTTCGGAGACCCAGTACTTC CASKGSSETQYF
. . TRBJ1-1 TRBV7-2 TGTGCCAGCAGCCCAGGCTACCGGAACACTGAAGCTTTCTTT CASSPGYRNTEAFF
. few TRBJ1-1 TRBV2 TGTGCCAGCTTCCTGGCCCCCTCGAGCACTGAAGCTTTCTTT CASFLAPSSTEAFF
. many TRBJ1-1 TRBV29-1 TGCAGCGTTGGATCCGCTTTCTTT CSVGSAFF
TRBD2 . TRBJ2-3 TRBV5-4 TGTGCCAGCAGCAAGGGGGGGCTAGCGGGAACTAGCACAGATACGCAGTATTTT CASSKGGLAGTSTDTQYF
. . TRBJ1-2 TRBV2 TGTGCCAGCAGCGAAGGTACCCAACGTGGCTACACCTTC CASSEGTQRGYTF
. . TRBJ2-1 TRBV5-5 TGTGCCAGCAGATCCGGGCTGAGCTCCTACAATGAGCAGTTCTTC CASRSGLSSYNEQFF
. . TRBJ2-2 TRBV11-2 TGTGCCAGCAGCCGAAGCGGGTTGAGGAACACCGGGGAGCTGTTTTTT CASSRSGLRNTGELFF
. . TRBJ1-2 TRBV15 TGTGCCACCAGCAGAGCTCCGGACAGAGCTAACTATGGCTACACCTTC CATSRAPDRANYGYTF